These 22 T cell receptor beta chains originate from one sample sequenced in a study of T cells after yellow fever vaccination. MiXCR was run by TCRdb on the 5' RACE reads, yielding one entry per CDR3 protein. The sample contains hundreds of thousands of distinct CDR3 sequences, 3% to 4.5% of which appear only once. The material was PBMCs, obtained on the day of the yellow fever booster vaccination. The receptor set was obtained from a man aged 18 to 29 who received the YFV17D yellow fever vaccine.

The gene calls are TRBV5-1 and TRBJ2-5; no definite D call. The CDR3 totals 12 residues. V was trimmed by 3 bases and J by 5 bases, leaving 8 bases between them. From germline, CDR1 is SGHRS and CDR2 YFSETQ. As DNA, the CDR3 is TGCGCCAGCAGCTCCGGGCTGGAGACCCAGTACTTC. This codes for CASSSGLETQYF.

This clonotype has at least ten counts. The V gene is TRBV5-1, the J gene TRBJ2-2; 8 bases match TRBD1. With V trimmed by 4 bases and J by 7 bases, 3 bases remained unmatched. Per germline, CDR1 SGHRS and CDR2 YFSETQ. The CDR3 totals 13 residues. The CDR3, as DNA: TGCGCCAGCAGCCGGACAGGGATCGGGGAGCTGTTTTTT. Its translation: CASSRTGIGELFF. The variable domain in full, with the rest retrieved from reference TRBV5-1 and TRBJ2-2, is KAGVTQTPRYLIKTRGQQVTLSCSPISGHRSVSWYQQTPGQGLQFLFEYFSETQRNKGNFPGRFSGRQFSNSRSEMNVSTLELGDSALYLCASSRTGIGELFFGEGSRLTVL.

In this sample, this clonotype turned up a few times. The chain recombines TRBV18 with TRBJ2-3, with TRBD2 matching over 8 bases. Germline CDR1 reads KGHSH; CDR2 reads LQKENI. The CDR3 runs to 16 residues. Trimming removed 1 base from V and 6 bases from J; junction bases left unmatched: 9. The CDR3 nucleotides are TGTGCCAGCTCACCACTAGCGGGACGGTTATTGGATACGCAGTATTTT. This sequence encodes CASSPLAGRLLDTQYF.

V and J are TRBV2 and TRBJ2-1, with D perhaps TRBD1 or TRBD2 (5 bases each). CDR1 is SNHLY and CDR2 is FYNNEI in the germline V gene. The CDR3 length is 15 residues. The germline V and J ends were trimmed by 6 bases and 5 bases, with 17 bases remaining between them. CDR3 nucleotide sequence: TGTGCCAGCAGGGGACCCACAGGCTCAGACAATGAGCAGTTCTTC. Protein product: CASRGPTGSDNEQFF. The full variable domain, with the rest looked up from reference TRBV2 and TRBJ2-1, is EPEVTQTPSHQVTQMGQEVILRCVPISNHLYFYWYRQILGQKVEFLVSFYNNEISEKSEIFDDQFSVERPDGSNFTLKIRSTKLEDSAMYFCASRGPTGSDNEQFFGPGTRLTVL.

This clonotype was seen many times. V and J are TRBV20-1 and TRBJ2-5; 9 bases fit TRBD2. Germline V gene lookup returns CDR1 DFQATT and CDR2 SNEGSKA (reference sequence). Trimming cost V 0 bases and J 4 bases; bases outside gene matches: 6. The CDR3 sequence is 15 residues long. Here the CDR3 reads CSARDWGLARETQYF. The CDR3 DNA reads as TGCAGTGCTAGAGATTGGGGACTAGCTCGAGAGACCCAGTACTTC.

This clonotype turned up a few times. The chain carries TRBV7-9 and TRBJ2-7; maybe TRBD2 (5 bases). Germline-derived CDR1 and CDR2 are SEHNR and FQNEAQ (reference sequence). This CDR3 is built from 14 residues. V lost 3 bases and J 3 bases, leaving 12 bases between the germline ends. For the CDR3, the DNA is TGTGCCAGCAGCTTGCGGCGGGCAGACTACGAGCAGTACTTC. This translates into CASSLRRADYEQYF.

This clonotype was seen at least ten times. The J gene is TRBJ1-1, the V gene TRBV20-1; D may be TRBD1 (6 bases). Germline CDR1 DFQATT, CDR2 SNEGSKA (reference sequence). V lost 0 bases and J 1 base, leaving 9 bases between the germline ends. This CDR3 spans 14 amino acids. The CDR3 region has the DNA TGCAGTGCTAGAGACCGCAGGGGGAACACTGAAGCTTTCTTT. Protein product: CSARDRRGNTEAFF.

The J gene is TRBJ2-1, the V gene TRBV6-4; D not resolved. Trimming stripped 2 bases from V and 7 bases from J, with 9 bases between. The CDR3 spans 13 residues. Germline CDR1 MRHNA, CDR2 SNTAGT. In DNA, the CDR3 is TGTGCCAGCAGTGACGAACTTTGGAATGAGCAGTTCTTC. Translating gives CASSDELWNEQFF.

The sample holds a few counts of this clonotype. The CDR3 region has the DNA TGTGCCAGCAGCCCGTCGGGCAGGGGATCCTATGGCTACACCTTC. This codes for CASSPSGRGSYGYTF. The rearrangement links TRBV7-2 to TRBJ1-2; D might be TRBD1 (6 bases). Germline V CDR1 and CDR2: SGHTA, FQGNSA. The CDR3 is made up of 15 amino acids. V dropped 5 bases and J dropped 4 bases, with 17 bases sitting between them.

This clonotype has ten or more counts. CDR3 protein: CATSRGVAGSTDTQYF. The CDR3 DNA reads as TGTGCCACCAGCAGAGGGGTAGCGGGGAGCACAGATACGCAGTATTTT. The chain joins TRBV15 to TRBJ2-3; 8 positions match TRBD2. CDR1 and CDR2 (germline): LNHNV, YYDKDF (reference sequence). The length of the CDR3 is 16 residues. Trimming removed 1 base from V and 0 bases from J; junction bases left unmatched: 3.

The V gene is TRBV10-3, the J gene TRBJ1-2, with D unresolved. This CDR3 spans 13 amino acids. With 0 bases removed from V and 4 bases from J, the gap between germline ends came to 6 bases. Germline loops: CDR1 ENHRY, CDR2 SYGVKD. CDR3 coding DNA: TGTGCCATCAGTGAGTCGCGTTCCTATGGCTACACCTTC. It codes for CAISESRSYGYTF.

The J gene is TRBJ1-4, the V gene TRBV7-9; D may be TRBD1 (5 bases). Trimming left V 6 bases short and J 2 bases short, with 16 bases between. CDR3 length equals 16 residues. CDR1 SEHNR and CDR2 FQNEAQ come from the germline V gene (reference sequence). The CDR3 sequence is CASRPAAGPTNEKLFF. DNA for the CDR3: TGTGCCAGCAGGCCGGCAGCGGGGCCGACTAATGAAAAACTGTTTTTT.

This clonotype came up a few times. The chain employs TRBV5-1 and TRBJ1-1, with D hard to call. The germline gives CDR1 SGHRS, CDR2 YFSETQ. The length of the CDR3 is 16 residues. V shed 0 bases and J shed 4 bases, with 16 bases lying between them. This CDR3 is CASSLVGGQTGTEAFF. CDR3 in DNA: TGCGCCAGCAGCTTGGTTGGCGGGCAGACGGGCACTGAAGCTTTCTTT.

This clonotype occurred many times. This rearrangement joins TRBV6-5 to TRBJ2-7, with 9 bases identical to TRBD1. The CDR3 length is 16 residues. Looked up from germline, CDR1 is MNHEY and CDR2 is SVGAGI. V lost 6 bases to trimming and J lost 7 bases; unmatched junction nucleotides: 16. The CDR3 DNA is TGTGCCAGCAGGGTATGGACGGGACAGGGTGGTTATGAGCAGTACGTC. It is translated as CASRVWTGQGGYEQYV.

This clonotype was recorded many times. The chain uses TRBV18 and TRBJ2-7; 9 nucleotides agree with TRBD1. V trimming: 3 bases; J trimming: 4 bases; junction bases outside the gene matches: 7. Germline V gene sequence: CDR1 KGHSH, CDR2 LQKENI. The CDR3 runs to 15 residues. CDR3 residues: CASSPGTGLAYEQYF. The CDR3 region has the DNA TGTGCCAGCTCACCGGGGACAGGGCTGGCATACGAGCAGTACTTC.

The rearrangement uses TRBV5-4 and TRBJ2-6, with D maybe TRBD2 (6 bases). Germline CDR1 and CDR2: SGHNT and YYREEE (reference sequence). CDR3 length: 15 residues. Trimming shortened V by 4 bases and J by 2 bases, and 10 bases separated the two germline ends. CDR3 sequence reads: CASSREWAGANVLTF. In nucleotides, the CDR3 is TGTGCCAGCAGCCGGGAGTGGGCTGGGGCCAACGTCCTGACTTTC.

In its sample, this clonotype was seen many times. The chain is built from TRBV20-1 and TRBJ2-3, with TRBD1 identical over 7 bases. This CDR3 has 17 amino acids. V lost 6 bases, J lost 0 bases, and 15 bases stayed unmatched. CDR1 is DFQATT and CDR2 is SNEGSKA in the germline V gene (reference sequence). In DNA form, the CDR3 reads TGCAGTGCCCCGGACAGGATTAAGACTTCTAGCACAGATACGCAGTATTTT. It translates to CSAPDRIKTSSTDTQYF.

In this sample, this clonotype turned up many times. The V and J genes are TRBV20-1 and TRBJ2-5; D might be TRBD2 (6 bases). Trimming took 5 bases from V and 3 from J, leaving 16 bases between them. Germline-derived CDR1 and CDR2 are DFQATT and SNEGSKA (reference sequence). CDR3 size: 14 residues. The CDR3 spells CSASSGGAEETQYF. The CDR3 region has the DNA TGCAGTGCTTCCTCTGGCGGGGCAGAAGAGACCCAGTACTTC.

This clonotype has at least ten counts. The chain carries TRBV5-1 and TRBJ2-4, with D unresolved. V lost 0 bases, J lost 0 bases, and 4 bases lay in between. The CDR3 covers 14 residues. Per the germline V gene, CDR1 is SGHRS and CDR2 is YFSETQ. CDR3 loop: CASSLAEAKNIQYF. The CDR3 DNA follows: TGCGCCAGCAGCTTGGCGGAAGCCAAAAACATTCAGTACTTC.

DNA of the CDR3: TGCAGCGGTGATGAGACATTTCCTCCTGGGAATGAGCAGTTCTTC. It codes for CSGDETFPPGNEQFF. J is TRBJ2-1 and V is TRBV29-1; D gene unclear. Trimming removed 7 bases from V and 7 bases from J, with 23 bases in between. Germline values: CDR1 SQVTM, CDR2 ANQGSEA. This CDR3 has 15 residues.

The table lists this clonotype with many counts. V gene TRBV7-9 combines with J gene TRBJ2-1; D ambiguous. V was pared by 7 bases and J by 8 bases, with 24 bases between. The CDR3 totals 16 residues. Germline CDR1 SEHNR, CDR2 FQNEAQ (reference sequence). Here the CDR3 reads CASIIVGSLVPDEQFF. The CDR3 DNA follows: TGTGCCAGCATCATAGTGGGTTCCCTTGTCCCCGATGAGCAGTTCTTC.

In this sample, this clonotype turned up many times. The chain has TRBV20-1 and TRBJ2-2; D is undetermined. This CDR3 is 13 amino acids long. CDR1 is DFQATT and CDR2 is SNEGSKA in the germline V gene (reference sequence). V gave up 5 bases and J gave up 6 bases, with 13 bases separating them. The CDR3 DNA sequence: TGCAGTGCTCCCAATTACGTGGCCGGGGAGCTGTTTTTT. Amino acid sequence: CSAPNYVAGELFF.